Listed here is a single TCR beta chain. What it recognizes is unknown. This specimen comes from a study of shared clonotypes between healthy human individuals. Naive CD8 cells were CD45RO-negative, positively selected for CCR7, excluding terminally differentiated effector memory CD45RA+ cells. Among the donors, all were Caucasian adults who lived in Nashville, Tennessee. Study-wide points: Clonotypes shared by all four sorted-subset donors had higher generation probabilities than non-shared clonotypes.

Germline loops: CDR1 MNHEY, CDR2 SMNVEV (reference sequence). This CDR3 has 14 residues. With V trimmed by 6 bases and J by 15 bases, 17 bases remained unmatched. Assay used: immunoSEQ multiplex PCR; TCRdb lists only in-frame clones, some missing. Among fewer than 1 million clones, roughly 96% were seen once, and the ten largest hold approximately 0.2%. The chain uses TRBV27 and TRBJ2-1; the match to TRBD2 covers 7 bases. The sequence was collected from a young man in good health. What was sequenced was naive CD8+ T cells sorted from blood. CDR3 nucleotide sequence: TGTGCCAGCAGACATCTCCGGGACTATAGTTCCCTGTTCTTC. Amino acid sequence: CASRHLRDYSSLFF.